A single T cell receptor (beta chain) is shown here with its context. The antigen is unknown. Trimming cost V 0 bases and J 5 bases, with 13 bases left between them. CDR1 is SQVTM, CDR2 ANQGSEA, per germline. The CDR3 is made up of 14 amino acids. PCR involved 60 Vbeta and 13 Jbeta primers. Assay: immunoSEQ multiplex PCR; the TCRdb copy retains only in-frame clones and omits some. This sample has about 73,000 clones; roughly four fifths occur once, and the top ten carry under 15%. This specimen comes from a study of cytomegalovirus exposure and HLA in healthy donors. About the research overall: Of some 400 genotyped donors, about 81% clustered with self-reported Caucasian donors.

Study findings and constraints: As a later analysis showed, a missense DCLRE1C variant was linked to trimming of TCR beta V- and J-genes. TCR beta chains numbering roughly 150 were designated cytomegalovirus-associated.

The specimen was PBMCs. The chain has TRBV29-1 and TRBJ1-2; D may be TRBD1 (5 bases). The clonotype was recovered from a man between 65 and 85 years old in good health and CMV-seronegative. The CDR3 loop is CSVEEGGVGYGYTF. The CDR3 DNA reads as TGCAGCGTTGAAGAGGGGGGGGTGGGTTATGGCTACACCTTC.